This TCR beta chain was identified in a study of regulatory T cells in long-lasting Graves disease. Whole-study results and caveats: Persistent Graves' disease cases displayed lower TCR diversity than newly diagnosed ones. No thyroid tissue was studied; the work used peripheral blood only. TRBV28 was favored in persistent disease, as were TRBJ1-2 and TRBJ2-5.

Time point noted: persistent/refractory GD, antithyroid drugs over 5 years with positive TRAb. Preparation of the TCR library used RNA extracted from PBMCs. Doctors identified Graves' disease using the American Thyroid Association guidelines. This clonotype was counted at least ten times. Its antigen is currently unknown. The CDR3 loop spans 15 amino acids. V was pared by 3 bases and J by 7 bases, with 16 bases between. Construction of TCR beta libraries relied on iRepertoire HTBI primers and on Arm-PCR targeting CDR3 regions. TCRdb reprocessed the multiplex PCR reads via MiXCR and lists one record per CDR3 protein. The table records approximately 290,000 distinct CDR3 sequences, 22% of them present only once.

The V and J genes are TRBV12-3 or TRBV12-4 and TRBJ2-4; D is tentatively TRBD1 or TRBD2 (5 bases each). The source of this sequence is a female donor with Graves disease. Sequencing was performed on peripheral blood mononuclear cells (PBMCs), taken when the disease was refractory, from a patient treated with antithyroid drugs. The CDR3 DNA sequence: TGTGCCAGCAGTTTCGGGGCAGGGACGTCCAACATTCAGTACTTC. This gives the protein CASSFGAGTSNIQYF.